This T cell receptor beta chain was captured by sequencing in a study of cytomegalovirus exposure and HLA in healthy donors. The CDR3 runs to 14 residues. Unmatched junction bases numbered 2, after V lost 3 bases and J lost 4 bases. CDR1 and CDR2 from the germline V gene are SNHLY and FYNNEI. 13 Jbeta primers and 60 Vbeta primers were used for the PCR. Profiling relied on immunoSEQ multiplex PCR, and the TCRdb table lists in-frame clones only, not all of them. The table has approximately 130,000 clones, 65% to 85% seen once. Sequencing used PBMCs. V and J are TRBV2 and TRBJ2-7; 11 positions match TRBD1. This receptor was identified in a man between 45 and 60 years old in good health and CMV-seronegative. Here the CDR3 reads CASSEDRGLYEQYF. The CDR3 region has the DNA TGTGCCAGCAGTGAGGACAGGGGGCTTTACGAGCAGTACTTC. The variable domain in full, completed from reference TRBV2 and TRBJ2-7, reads EPEVTQTPSHQVTQMGQEVILRCVPISNHLYFYWYRQILGQKVEFLVSFYNNEISEKSEIFDDQFSVERPDGSNFTLKIRSTKLEDSAMYFCASSEDRGLYEQYFGPGTRLTVT.